The rows below give T cell receptor beta chains drawn from one sample of a study of metastatic and nonmetastatic thyroid tumors. TCRdb re-analyzed the PCR reads through MiXCR. The sample gives about 28,000 clones, about a sixth of which show up once; about 4.8% is in the top ten. The specimen was blood. These receptors came from a female donor with papillary thyroid cancer or a benign thyroid nodule (not recorded which). Some clones in this sample may be carry-over from other donors' samples. The CDR3 runs from the conserved cysteine through the conserved F or W. The D gene is left open where the match is weak. Clone size is given for some rows only: seen once, a few or many times, or a class if the clone is expanded.

size: -; J: TRBJ2-3; D: -; V: TRBV7-8; DNA: TGTGCCAGCAGCCCTCCCACCCCAGTTTGGTCAGATACGCAGTATTTT; CDR3: CASSPPTPVWSDTQYF
size: -; J: TRBJ2-7; D: -; V: TRBV6-1; DNA: TGTGCCAGCACCTGGGGACAAAACTACGAGCAGTACTTC; CDR3: CASTWGQNYEQYF
size: many; J: TRBJ2-7; D: -; V: TRBV19; DNA: TGTGCCAGTAAAAACCGGGGCCCCTACGAGCAGTACTTC; CDR3: CASKNRGPYEQYF
size: many; J: TRBJ2-7; D: TRBD2; V: TRBV2; DNA: TGTGCCAGCCGGCTCACCAGCGGGGGCTTCTGGCGCGAGCAGTACTTC; CDR3: CASRLTSGGFWREQYF
size: few; J: TRBJ2-2; D: -; V: TRBV6-2/TRBV6-3; DNA: TGTGCCAGCAGTCCGGACATCCTCGGGACCGGTGTGCGGTTTTTT; CDR3: CASSPDILGTGVRFF
size: many; J: TRBJ2-5; D: TRBD1; V: TRBV18; DNA: TGTGCCACCAAACAGGGGGCCAGGATCGATGAGACCCAGTACTTC; CDR3: CATKQGARIDETQYF
size: -; J: TRBJ2-7; D: -; V: TRBV9; DNA: TGTGCCAGCAGCTCCCCTTATTGGGGAGGCGGGTCCTACGAGCAGTACTTC; CDR3: CASSSPYWGGGSYEQYF
size: many; J: TRBJ1-5; D: TRBD1; V: TRBV20-1; DNA: TGCAGTGCTAGTCCCTCCGGGACAGGTAAAAAAGATCAGCCCCAGCATTTT; CDR3: CSASPSGTGKKDQPQHF
size: -; J: TRBJ1-1; D: TRBD1; V: TRBV7-2; DNA: TGTGCCAGCAGCCAGGGACAGGGACACACTGAAGCTTTCTTT; CDR3: CASSQGQGHTEAFF
size: medium-sized; J: TRBJ1-2; D: -; V: TRBV28; DNA: TGTGCCAGCAGTTTACCCCCAGGGGCCTACTATGGCTACACCTTC; CDR3: CASSLPPGAYYGYTF
size: -; J: TRBJ2-3; D: TRBD1; V: TRBV11-2; DNA: TGTGCCAGCAGCTCCGACAGGGGGTCAGATACGCAGTATTTT; CDR3: CASSSDRGSDTQYF
size: many; J: TRBJ2-5; D: TRBD2; V: TRBV10-3; DNA: TGTGCCATCAGTGAGTCTCTAGCGGGGGGTGTGGAGACCCAGTACTTC; CDR3: CAISESLAGGVETQYF
size: many; J: TRBJ2-3; D: -; V: TRBV7-6; DNA: TGTGCCAGCAGCTTGGGACTTCAAGCAGATACGCAGTATTTT; CDR3: CASSLGLQADTQYF
size: many; J: TRBJ1-2; D: TRBD1; V: TRBV7-2; DNA: TGTGCCAGCAGCTCTGGGTACAGGGGGAATGGCTACACCTTC; CDR3: CASSSGYRGNGYTF
size: many; J: TRBJ2-5; D: TRBD2; V: TRBV7-9; DNA: TGTGCCAGCAGCTTAGACGGCACTAGCGGGGGAGGTTTC; CDR3: CASSLDGTSGGGF
size: -; J: TRBJ2-2; D: -; V: TRBV6-1; DNA: TGTGCCAGCAGTCCAAGGGGGGAGAACACCGGGGAGCTGTTTTTT; CDR3: CASSPRGENTGELFF
size: -; J: TRBJ2-3; D: TRBD2; V: TRBV5-4; DNA: TGTGCCAGCAGCTTGGGGACCGGGACTAGCCCCGCCGTTACGCAGTATTTT; CDR3: CASSLGTGTSPAVTQYF
size: -; J: TRBJ1-2; D: -; V: TRBV13; DNA: TGTGCCAGCAGCTTAGAGGCAGAAAATGGCTACACCTTC; CDR3: CASSLEAENGYTF
size: medium-sized; J: TRBJ2-1; D: -; V: TRBV27; DNA: TGTGCCAGCAGTTATAACAGATACAATGAGCAGTTCTTC; CDR3: CASSYNRYNEQFF
size: many; J: TRBJ2-3; D: -; V: TRBV28; DNA: TGTGCCAGCAAAGGAGGGAACACAGATACGCAGTATTTT; CDR3: CASKGGNTDTQYF
size: -; J: TRBJ1-1; D: -; V: TRBV20-1; DNA: TGCAGTGCTAGAAGGGGGGGTGAAGCTTTCTTT; CDR3: CSARRGGEAFF
size: many; J: TRBJ2-5; D: -; V: TRBV11-3; DNA: TGTGCCAGCAGCTTATTAGGTCTCGAGGGGGAGACCCAGTACTTC; CDR3: CASSLLGLEGETQYF
size: -; J: TRBJ2-2; D: TRBD2; V: TRBV9; DNA: TGTGCCAGCAGCGTAGCGGGACTAGCGGGTACGCAGAACACCGGGGAGCTGTTTTTT; CDR3: CASSVAGLAGTQNTGELFF
size: once; J: TRBJ2-1; D: TRBD2; V: TRBV11-1; DNA: TGTGCCAGCAGCTTACGGCTAGCGGGAGTGGGGACTCCCTACAATGAGCAGTTCTTC; CDR3: CASSLRLAGVGTPYNEQFF
size: many; J: TRBJ2-6; D: -; V: TRBV30; DNA: TGTGCCTGGAACACGGGGGACCGGGGTTCTGGGGCCAACGTCCTGACTTTC; CDR3: CAWNTGDRGSGANVLTF
size: -; J: TRBJ2-5; D: -; V: TRBV7-2; DNA: TGTGCCAGCAGCCCAGGCCTATTCAGGGAGACCCAGTACTTC; CDR3: CASSPGLFRETQYF
size: many; J: TRBJ2-1; D: TRBD2; V: TRBV5-1; DNA: TGCGCCAGCAGCTGGGGACTAGCGGGGGCTCCGAGCTCCTACAATGAGCAGTTCTTC; CDR3: CASSWGLAGAPSSYNEQFF